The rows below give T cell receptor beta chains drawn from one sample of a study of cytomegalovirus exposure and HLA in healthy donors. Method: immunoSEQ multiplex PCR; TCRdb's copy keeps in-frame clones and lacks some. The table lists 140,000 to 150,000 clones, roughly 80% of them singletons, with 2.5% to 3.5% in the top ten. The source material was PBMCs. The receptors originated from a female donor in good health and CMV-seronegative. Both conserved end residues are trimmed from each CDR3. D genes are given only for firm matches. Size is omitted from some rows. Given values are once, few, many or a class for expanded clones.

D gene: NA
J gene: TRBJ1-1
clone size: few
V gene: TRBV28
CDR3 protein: ASFRNTEAF

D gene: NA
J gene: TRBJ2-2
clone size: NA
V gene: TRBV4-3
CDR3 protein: ASSHLGTGAGELF

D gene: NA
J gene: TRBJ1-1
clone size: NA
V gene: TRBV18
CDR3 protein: ASSRVSSGNTEAF

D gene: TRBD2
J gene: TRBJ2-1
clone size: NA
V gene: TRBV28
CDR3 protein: ASRTPTSGRPSVNEQF

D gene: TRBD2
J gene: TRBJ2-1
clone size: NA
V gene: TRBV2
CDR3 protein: ASSIDTAGAYNEQF

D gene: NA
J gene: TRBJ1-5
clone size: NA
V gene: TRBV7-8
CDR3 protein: ASSLVGRAVVNQPQH

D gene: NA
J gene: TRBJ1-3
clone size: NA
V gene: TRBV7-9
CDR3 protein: SSSLGLSGNTIY

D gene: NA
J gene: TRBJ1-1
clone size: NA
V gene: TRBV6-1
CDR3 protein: ASSISGYMNTEAF

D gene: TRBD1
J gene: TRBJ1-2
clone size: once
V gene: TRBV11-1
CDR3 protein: ASSPDPGTGEGYT

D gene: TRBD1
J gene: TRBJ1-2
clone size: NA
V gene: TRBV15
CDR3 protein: ATSSGQGYGYGYT

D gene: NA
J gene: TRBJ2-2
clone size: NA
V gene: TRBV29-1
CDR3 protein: SVALYHREAGELF

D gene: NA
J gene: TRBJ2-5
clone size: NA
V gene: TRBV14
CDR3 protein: ASSTLGGRHQY

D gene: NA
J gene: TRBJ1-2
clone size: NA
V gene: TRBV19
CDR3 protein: ASSGGSGYT

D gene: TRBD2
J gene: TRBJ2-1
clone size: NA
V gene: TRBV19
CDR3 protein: ASSIRGRGPYEQF

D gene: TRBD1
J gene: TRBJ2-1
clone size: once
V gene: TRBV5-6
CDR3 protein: ASSVVVQGARNEQF

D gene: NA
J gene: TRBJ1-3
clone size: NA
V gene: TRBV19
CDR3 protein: ASSIETGRRSGNTIY

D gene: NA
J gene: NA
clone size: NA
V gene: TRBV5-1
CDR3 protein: ASSSRTGYEQY

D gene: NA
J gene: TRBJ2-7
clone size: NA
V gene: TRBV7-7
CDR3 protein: ASSLETSHPGKMGEQY

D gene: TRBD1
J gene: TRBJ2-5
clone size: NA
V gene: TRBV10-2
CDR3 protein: ASSEMDRDKY

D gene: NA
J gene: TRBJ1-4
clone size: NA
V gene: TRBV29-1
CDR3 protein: SVRVKNYEKLF

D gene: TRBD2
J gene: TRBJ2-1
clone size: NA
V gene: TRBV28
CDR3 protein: ASSLPTSGFYNEQF

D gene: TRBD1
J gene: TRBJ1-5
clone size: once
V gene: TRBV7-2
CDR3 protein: ASSLHRGAEQPQH

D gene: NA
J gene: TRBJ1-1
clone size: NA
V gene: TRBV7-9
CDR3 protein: ASSPEGAGAEAF

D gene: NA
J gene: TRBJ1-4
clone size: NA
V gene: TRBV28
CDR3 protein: ASSFGDRREKLF

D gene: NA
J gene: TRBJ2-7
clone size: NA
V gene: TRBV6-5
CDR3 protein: ASSFEGGKQY

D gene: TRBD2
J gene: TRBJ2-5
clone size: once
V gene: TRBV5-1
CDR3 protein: ASRLAGGQETQY

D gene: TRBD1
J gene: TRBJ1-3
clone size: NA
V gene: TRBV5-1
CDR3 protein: ASSQGQGRGNTIY

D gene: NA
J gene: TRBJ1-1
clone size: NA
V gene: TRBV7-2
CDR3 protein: ASSPRSGQKNTEAF

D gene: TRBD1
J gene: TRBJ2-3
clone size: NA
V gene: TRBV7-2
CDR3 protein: ASSLDRSTDTQY

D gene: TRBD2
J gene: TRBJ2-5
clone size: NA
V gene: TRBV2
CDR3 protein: ASKPFRLAGNQGAQY

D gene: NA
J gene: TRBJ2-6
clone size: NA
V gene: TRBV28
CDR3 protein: ASSLAGTGANVLT

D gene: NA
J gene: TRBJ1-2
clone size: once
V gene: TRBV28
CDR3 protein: ASSLTGIPLYGYT

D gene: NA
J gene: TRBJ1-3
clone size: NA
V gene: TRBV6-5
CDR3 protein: ASSYQSGGNTIY

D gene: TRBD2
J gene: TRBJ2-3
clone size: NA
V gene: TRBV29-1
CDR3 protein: SVESGVADTQY

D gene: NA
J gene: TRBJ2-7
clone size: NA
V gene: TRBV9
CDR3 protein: ASSVERTASYEQY

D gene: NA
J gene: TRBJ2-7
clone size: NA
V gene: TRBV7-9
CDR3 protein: ASSYQGPLSYEQY

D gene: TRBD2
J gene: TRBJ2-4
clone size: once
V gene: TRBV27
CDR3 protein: ASSSLASGSFGNIQY

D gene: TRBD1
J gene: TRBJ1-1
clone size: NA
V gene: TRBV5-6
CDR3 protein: ASSSPQGAYTEAF

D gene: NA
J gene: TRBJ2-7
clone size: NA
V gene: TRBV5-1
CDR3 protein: ASSPGEWGRRHEQY

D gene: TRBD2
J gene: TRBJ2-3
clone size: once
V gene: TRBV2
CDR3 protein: ASSWELAGLTDTQY

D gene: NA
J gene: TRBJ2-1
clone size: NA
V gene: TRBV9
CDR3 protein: ASSVAPRGGHNEQF